Following are 14 T cell receptor beta chains from one sample sequenced in a study of tumor-infiltrating lymphocytes in primary liver carcinoma. A constant-region primer primed TCR beta cDNA synthesis from 500 to 550 ng of total RNA. For TCR beta, libraries were produced by three nested multiplex PCR rounds using slightly modified ARM-PCR. Investigators reported that the first two PCR rounds, at around 9 cycles each, used TRBV1-TRBV30 forward primers with a C-beta reverse primer. MiXCR was run by TCRdb on the multiplex PCR reads, yielding one entry per CDR3 protein. Found here are tens of thousands of distinct CDR3 sequences, 76% of them singletons; the top ten hold roughly a third. Starting material for RNA and DNA co-extraction consisted of about 17-34 mg of unsorted bulk tissue. The sample comprised liver tumor tissue from sampling region 5. The subset is: tumor region T5, tumor centre. These receptors all come from a man aged 35 to 55 with primary liver carcinoma and hepatitis B virus infection.

As regards this clonotype: The junction departs from germline at one end; a sequencing error may be responsible. The chain employs TRBV4-2 and TRBJ2-1; D might be TRBD2 (5 bases). The germline CDR1 and CDR2 sequences are LGHNA and YNFKEQ. The CDR3 has 15 amino acids. The CDR3 region has the DNA TGTGCCAGCAGATTACGGACTGGCGTCTACAAAGAGCAGTTCTTC. Residues: CASRLRTGVYKEQFF.

As for this clonotype: Given the absence of the conserved phenylalanine or tryptophan at the CDR3 end, a read error is likely. For the CDR3, the DNA is TGCGCCAGCAGTCAAAGTAGCGGACGGAACAATGGGCAGTTCCTC. Its protein product is CASSQSSGRNNGQFL. The genes are TRBV4-1 and TRBJ2-1, with D maybe TRBD2 (6 bases). Germline V CDR1 and CDR2: MGHRA, YSYEKL. The CDR3 has 15 residues.

Note on this clonotype: The CDR3 does not end in the conserved phenylalanine or tryptophan, so this is likely a read error. This chain connects TRBV6-2 or TRBV6-3 to TRBJ2-7; TRBD2 might be the D (5 bases). This CDR3 is 16 amino acids long. Per the germline V gene, CDR1 is MNHEY and CDR2 is SVGEGT. The CDR3 sequence is CASSYSIPSLPYDQYS. The CDR3, as DNA: TGTGCCAGCAGTTACTCGATTCCTAGCCTGCCCTACGATCAGTACTCC.

The genes are TRBV11-2 and TRBJ2-7; D call uncertain. CDR1 and CDR2 (germline): SGHAT, FQNNGV. This CDR3 has 14 residues. CDR3 sequence: CVCSLDLGGWEQYF. The CDR3 nucleotides read TGTGTCTGCAGCTTAGATCTAGGTGGATGGGAGCAGTACTTC.

Worth noting for this clonotype: A much larger clone lies one base from this, so it may be a read error. This chain links TRBV14 with TRBJ2-1; D might be TRBD2 (6 bases). Per germline, CDR1 SGHDN and CDR2 FVKESK. The CDR3 has 16 residues. The CDR3 nucleotides are TGTACCAGCAGCCGACCGGGAGACAGCCTTTACAATGAGGAGTTCTTC. Its protein product is CTSSRPGDSLYNEEFF.

This clonotype was seen once. Given the absence of the conserved phenylalanine or tryptophan at the CDR3 end, a read error is likely. The limits of the CDR3 on the DNA are not certain, so only TCRdb's listed CDR3 is given. This chain's CDR3 is CASSAGGTNGTWGTRYL. This chain uses TRBV6-1 with TRBJ2-3; no check of the table's D call, TRBD2, against the DNA was made. The CDR3 sequence runs 17 residues, both termini included. Germline CDR1 reads MNHNS; CDR2 reads SASEGT.

The chain recombines TRBV6-1 with TRBJ2-1; D unresolved. The CDR3 extends over 13 amino acids. V gave up 0 bases and J gave up 8 bases, with 8 bases separating them. Germline lookup yields CDR1 MNHNS and CDR2 SASEGT. The CDR3 loop reads CASSEALGDEQFF. The CDR3 coding sequence is TGTGCCAGCAGTGAAGCGCTGGGTGATGAGCAGTTCTTC.

Regarding this clonotype: Mismatch with germline at one junction end may stem from a read error. The rearrangement links TRBV10-1 to TRBJ2-3, with D perhaps matching TRBD2 (6 bases). The germline gives CDR1 WNHNN, CDR2 SYGVQD (reference sequence). The CDR3 loop spans 15 amino acids. This chain's CDR3 is CASSDPGVATNTQYF. The CDR3 nucleotides are TGCGCCAGCAGTGATCCGGGAGTTGCCACAAATACGCAGTATTTT.

Of note for this clonotype: At one end, the junction sequence differs from germline, possibly due to a read error. The chain uses TRBV28 and TRBJ2-1, with D tentatively TRBD2 (5 bases). Germline loops: CDR1 MDHEN, CDR2 SYDVKM. The CDR3 runs 15 residues. DNA for the CDR3: TGTGTCAGCAAGACGGGGTTGGGTCAATACAATGAGCAGTTCTTC. It encodes CVSKTGLGQYNEQFF.

This clonotype was detected once. This chain links TRBV6-6 with TRBJ2-5, with 7 bases fitting TRBD2. The CDR3 contains 15 residues. V trimming: 5 bases; J trimming: 9 bases; junction bases outside the gene matches: 15. CDR1 is MNHNY, CDR2 SVGAGI, per germline (reference sequence). This chain's CDR3 is CASSLGTTQEMAQYF. The CDR3 DNA sequence: TGTGCCAGCAGTCTAGGGACTACGCAAGAGATGGCCCAGTACTTC.

This clonotype ranks as medium-sized. The chain employs TRBV29-1 and TRBJ2-7; no definite D call. V lost 0 bases to trimming and J lost 8 bases, with 5 bases between them. CDR1 is SQVTM, CDR2 ANQGSEA, per germline. The CDR3 has 10 residues. This CDR3 is CSVEDGQQYF. The DNA for the CDR3 is TGCAGCGTTGAAGACGGCCAGCAGTACTTC.

On this clonotype itself: An end of the junction does not agree with germline; a read error may underlie this. The gene calls are TRBV5-1 and TRBJ2-3; TRBD2 matches at 8 bases. The CDR3 has 16 amino acids. Germline V lookup: CDR1 SGHRS, CDR2 YFSETQ. CDR3 coding DNA: TGCACCAGCAGCTTGGGAGCGGGGGATTTGGGAGATACGCAGTACTTT. Translated: CTSSLGAGDLGDTQYF.

This clonotype appeared once. No conserved phenylalanine or tryptophan is present at the end of the CDR3, so a read error is the likely explanation. The CDR3, as DNA: TGTGCCAGCAGCCAAGAGGGAAAGACGGGTTTCTCCTACGAGCAGTACTTA. It translates to CASSQEGKTGFSYEQYL. This chain joins TRBV4-2 and TRBJ2-7; no clear D. From germline, CDR1 is LGHNA and CDR2 YNFKEQ. This CDR3 comprises 17 residues. The V and J ends lost 0 bases and 0 bases respectively, with 15 bases between them.

On this clonotype: One junction end disagrees with the germline gene, perhaps due to a read error. The V gene is TRBV4-3, the J gene TRBJ1-6, with a tentative D call TRBD1 (5 bases). The CDR3 spans 16 residues. The germline CDR1 and CDR2 sequences are LGHNA and YSLEER. DNA of the CDR3: TGCACCAGCAGCCAAGCCCGAGGGGCCGTTAATTCATCCTTCCACTTT. Residues: CTSSQARGAVNSSFHF.